This T cell receptor (beta chain) derives from a study of control samples from healthy donors and cancer patients. The germline V and J ends were trimmed by 4 bases and 6 bases, with 13 bases remaining between them. The CDR3 extends over 14 amino acids. Looked up from germline, CDR1 is SNHLY and CDR2 is FYNNEI. Produced via immunoSEQ multiplex PCR; TCRdb's table is partial and in-frame only. Of over 150,000 clones listed, roughly 94% are singletons. The sequence derives from a man aged 55 to 70 with colorectal cancer. The sample was PBMCs. J is TRBJ2-1 and V is TRBV2; weak D call: TRBD1 (5 bases). CDR3 sequence (DNA): TGTGCCAGCAGTGCACCCGACAGACGCAATGAGCAGTTCTTC. Translating gives CASSAPDRRNEQFF. The variable domain in full, completed from reference TRBV2 and TRBJ2-1, reads EPEVTQTPSHQVTQMGQEVILRCVPISNHLYFYWYRQILGQKVEFLVSFYNNEISEKSEIFDDQFSVERPDGSNFTLKIRSTKLEDSAMYFCASSAPDRRNEQFFGPGTRLTVL.